Presented here are 32 T cell receptor beta chains from one specimen sequenced in a study of T cells of healthy individuals. TCRdb ran MiXCR on the 5' RACE reads and lists one entry per CDR3 protein. In the table there are tens of thousands of distinct CDR3 sequences, 4% to 5.5% of which are singletons. Receptors originate from a human donor in good health.

This clonotype has at least ten counts. The chain joins TRBV29-1 to TRBJ2-7; the match to TRBD1 covers 9 bases. Per the germline V gene, CDR1 is SQVTM and CDR2 is ANQGSEA. Germline trimming cut 4 bases from V and 0 bases from J; bases unmatched to any gene: 7. The CDR3 sequence is 15 residues long. CDR3 loop: CSVVPGTGSSYEQYF. The CDR3 bases are TGCAGCGTTGTCCCCGGGACAGGGAGCTCCTACGAGCAGTACTTC.

This clonotype was observed many times. The J gene is TRBJ2-5, the V gene TRBV11-2, with 9 bases that match TRBD2. Trimming at V came to 3 bases and at J to 0 bases, leaving 2 bases not matched to a gene. The CDR3 contains 15 residues. Germline CDR1 reads SGHAT; CDR2 reads FQNNGV. The CDR3 is CASSFAGGNQETQYF. In DNA, the CDR3 is TGTGCCAGCAGCTTTGCGGGAGGGAACCAAGAGACCCAGTACTTC. Full variable domain (missing parts from reference TRBV11-2 and TRBJ2-5): EAGVAQSPRYKIIEKRQSVAFWCNPISGHATLYWYQQILGQGPKLLIQFQNNGVVDDSQLPKDRFSAERLKGVDSTLKIQPAKLEDSAVYLCASSFAGGNQETQYFGPGTRLLVL.

This chain connects TRBV6-5 to TRBJ1-1; perhaps TRBD1 as D (5 bases). Germline V gives CDR1 MNHEY, CDR2 SVGAGI. Trimming cost V 5 bases and J 5 bases, with 21 bases left between them. The CDR3 runs to 16 residues. CDR3 sequence reads: CASSLSPGQVGTEAFF. In DNA form, the CDR3 reads TGTGCCAGCAGTCTTAGCCCCGGACAAGTTGGGACTGAAGCTTTCTTT.

Many counts were recorded for this clonotype. This rearrangement joins TRBV20-1 to TRBJ2-3; 8 bases agree with TRBD2. The CDR3 is 15 amino acids. The V and J ends lost 6 bases and 3 bases, in that order; junction bases with no gene match: 11. Germline CDR1 and CDR2: DFQATT and SNEGSKA (reference sequence). CDR3 nucleotides: TGCAGTGCCCGTCCCCAGCGGGAGTCGACAGATACGCAGTATTTT. This codes for CSARPQRESTDTQYF.

This clonotype was detected a few times. The chain links TRBV2 to TRBJ1-6, with 7 bases lining up with TRBD1. The CDR3 spans 13 residues. The V segment lost 6 bases and the J segment 7 bases; nucleotides outside the gene matches: 3. The germline gives CDR1 SNHLY, CDR2 FYNNEI. The CDR3 loop is CASRPGQNSPLHF. The CDR3 bases are TGTGCCAGCAGGCCGGGACAGAATTCACCCCTCCACTTT.

This clonotype was counted at least ten times. The chain has TRBV12-3 or TRBV12-4 and TRBJ2-1; weak D call: TRBD2 (7 bases). This CDR3 is 14 amino acids long. V dropped 7 bases and J dropped 4 bases, with 14 bases sitting between them. The CDR3 here is CASTWGGQYNEQFF. In DNA form, the CDR3 reads TGTGCCAGCACCTGGGGGGGGCAGTACAATGAGCAGTTCTTC.

The chain recombines TRBV29-1 with TRBJ2-7; no clear D. The V end was cut by 3 bases, the J end by 5 bases, with 14 bases between. Germline lookup yields CDR1 SQVTM and CDR2 ANQGSEA. The CDR3 runs 13 residues. CDR3 amino acids: CSVESTLLDEQYF. In DNA form, the CDR3 reads TGCAGCGTTGAGAGTACTCTTTTGGACGAGCAGTACTTC.

In its sample, this clonotype was seen many times. The chain employs TRBV20-1 and TRBJ1-1; the D gene is possibly TRBD1 (6 bases). The V end was cut by 4 bases, the J end by 1 base, with 13 bases between. Germline CDR1 reads DFQATT; CDR2 reads SNEGSKA (reference sequence). This CDR3 region has 14 residues. The CDR3 region is CSANPGTKNTEAFF. In nucleotides, the CDR3 is TGCAGTGCTAATCCCGGGACAAAGAACACTGAAGCTTTCTTT.

This clonotype was observed many times. V is TRBV24-1 and J is TRBJ1-5; D is uncertain. This CDR3 spans 14 amino acids. CDR1 and CDR2 (germline): KGHDR, SFDVKD. Between the trimmed V and J ends, which lost 4 bases and 0 bases, there was a span of 6 bases. CDR3 DNA sequence: TGTGCCACCAGTGACCACTATAGCAATCAGCCCCAGCATTTT. This sequence encodes CATSDHYSNQPQHF.

The table lists this clonotype with many counts. The chain employs TRBV6-2 or TRBV6-3 and TRBJ2-7; 12 nucleotides line up with TRBD2. With V trimmed by 2 bases and J by 0 bases, 5 bases remained unmatched. Germline V gene lookup returns CDR1 MNHEY and CDR2 SVGEGT. The CDR3 is 17 amino acids. The CDR3 coding sequence is TGTGCCAGCAGTTACCCAACTAGCGGGAGGACCTCCTACGAGCAGTACTTC. Its protein product is CASSYPTSGRTSYEQYF.

This clonotype was recorded many times. This chain links TRBV5-1 with TRBJ2-4; D is possibly TRBD2 (5 bases). The CDR3 sequence is 19 residues long. Trimming took 0 bases from V and 0 from J, leaving 19 bases between them. In germline, CDR1 is SGHRS, CDR2 YFSETQ. The CDR3 loop reads CASSLARDGPLIAKNIQYF. CDR3 sequence (DNA): TGCGCCAGCAGCTTGGCCCGGGATGGGCCCCTTATAGCCAAAAACATTCAGTACTTC.

The sample holds a few counts of this clonotype. V usage is TRBV2 and J usage is TRBJ2-1; no clear D. The germline V gene has CDR1 SNHLY and CDR2 FYNNEI. This CDR3 is 13 amino acids long. Trimming took 7 bases from V and 4 from J, leaving 11 bases between them. The CDR3: CASNRVPYNEQFF. The CDR3 DNA reads as TGTGCCAGCAATAGGGTACCTTACAATGAGCAGTTCTTC.

In this sample, this clonotype turned up a few times. This sequence joins TRBV12-3 or TRBV12-4 and TRBJ2-1; TRBD2 matches 8 bases. The CDR3 runs to 15 residues. Unmatched junction bases numbered 6, after V lost 0 bases and J lost 8 bases. CDR3 sequence: CASSLALGLAHEQFF. CDR3 in DNA: TGTGCCAGCAGTTTAGCTCTTGGACTAGCCCATGAGCAGTTCTTC.

The table lists this clonotype with many counts. The V and J genes are TRBV7-2 and TRBJ2-3; D not resolved. CDR3 length: 14 amino acids. CDR1 is SGHTA and CDR2 is FQGNSA in the germline V gene. With 4 bases removed from V and 0 bases from J, the gap between germline ends came to 8 bases. The CDR3 loop is CASSWRSSTDTQYF. DNA of the CDR3: TGTGCCAGCAGCTGGCGATCTAGCACAGATACGCAGTATTTT. The whole variable domain, remainder taken from reference TRBV7-2 and TRBJ2-3, is GAGVSQSPSNKVTEKGKDVELRCDPISGHTALYWYRQSLGQGLEFLIYFQGNSAPDKSGLPSDRFSAERTGGSVSTLTIQRTQQEDSAVYLCASSWRSSTDTQYFGPGTRLTVL.

In its sample, this clonotype was seen many times. This rearrangement joins TRBV9 to TRBJ1-3; D is perhaps TRBD1 (5 bases). The germline gives CDR1 SGDLS, CDR2 YYNGEE. This CDR3 contains 15 residues. V was pared by 0 bases and J by 4 bases, with 11 bases between. The CDR3 loop reads CASSVGAGGGNTIYF. The CDR3 nucleotides read TGTGCCAGCAGCGTAGGGGCCGGGGGAGGAAACACCATATATTTT.

The V call is TRBV6-5, the J call TRBJ1-6, with no clear D. Trimming took 0 bases from V and 4 from J, leaving 10 bases between them. The CDR3 has 16 amino acids. CDR1 is MNHEY and CDR2 is SVGAGI in the germline V gene. Here the CDR3 DNA reads TGTGCCAGCAGTTACTCCCGTCCTCTTTATAATTCACCCCTCCACTTT. Amino acid sequence: CASSYSRPLYNSPLHF.

This clonotype was counted only a few times. V gene TRBV6-8 combines with J gene TRBJ1-5; maybe TRBD1 (5 bases). CDR3 length: 15 residues. From germline, CDR1 is MNHGY and CDR2 SAAAGT. Trimming removed 3 bases at V and 7 bases at J, with 16 bases between. Written as DNA, the CDR3 is TGTGCCAGCAGTTATGGGGGTTGCGTAGGGCAGCCCCAGCATTTT. Amino acid sequence: CASSYGGCVGQPQHF.

The sample holds a few counts of this clonotype. The J gene is TRBJ2-3, the V gene TRBV5-1, with 12 bases identical to TRBD2. Per germline, CDR1 SGHRS and CDR2 YFSETQ. The CDR3 extends over 16 amino acids. V lost 1 base to trimming and J lost 6 bases; unmatched junction nucleotides: 6. DNA of the CDR3: TGCGCCAGCAGCTTGCGACTAGCGGGAGAAGCGGATACGCAGTATTTT. It translates to CASSLRLAGEADTQYF.

This clonotype has at least ten counts. The rearrangement uses TRBV18 and TRBJ2-7; D is possibly TRBD1 (6 bases). From germline, CDR1 is KGHSH and CDR2 LQKENI. The length of the CDR3 is 16 residues. Trimming stripped 0 bases from V and 4 bases from J, with 16 bases between. CDR3: CASSPPLARDTYEQYF. The CDR3 coding sequence is TGTGCCAGCTCACCACCCTTGGCCCGGGACACATACGAGCAGTACTTC. The full variable domain, its missing parts supplied by reference TRBV18 and TRBJ2-7, is NAGVMQNPRHLVRRRGQEARLRCSPMKGHSHVYWYRQLPEEGLKFMVYLQKENIIDESGMPKERFSAEFPKEGPSILRIQQVVRGDSAAYFCASSPPLARDTYEQYFGPGTRLTVT.

This clonotype was recorded at least ten times. DNA of the CDR3: TGTGCCATCAGTGTTGGACAGGGGGCATACGAGCAGTACTTC. This translates into CAISVGQGAYEQYF. The chain has TRBV10-3 and TRBJ2-7; 11 positions match TRBD1. The CDR3 runs 14 residues. CDR1 and CDR2 from the germline V gene are ENHRY and SYGVKD. After removal of 4 bases from V and 4 bases from J, the junction contained 3 bases not matched to a gene.

The chain combines TRBV18 with TRBJ1-2, with D tentatively TRBD1 (5 bases). The V gene lost 2 bases and the J gene lost 8 bases, with 18 bases spanning the gap. Germline V gives CDR1 KGHSH, CDR2 LQKENI. This CDR3 is built from 15 residues. DNA for the CDR3: TGTGCCAGCTCACCAGACGGGAACGGGGGAAAGGGCTACACCTTC. Amino acid sequence: CASSPDGNGGKGYTF.

This clonotype was found many times. The chain couples TRBV29-1 to TRBJ2-1; 9 nucleotides match TRBD1. Trimming removed 7 bases from V and 0 bases from J; junction bases left unmatched: 4. Germline V lookup: CDR1 SQVTM, CDR2 ANQGSEA. The CDR3 runs to 14 residues. Here the CDR3 DNA reads TGCAGCGCCGGGGACAGGGCCTCCTACAATGAGCAGTTCTTC. Amino acid sequence: CSAGDRASYNEQFF.

This clonotype was counted ten times or more. The gene calls are TRBV28 and TRBJ1-5, with D maybe TRBD1 (5 bases). V lost 10 bases and J 6 bases, leaving 22 bases between the germline ends. The CDR3 covers 15 residues. CDR1 is MDHEN and CDR2 is SYDVKM in the germline V gene. This CDR3 reads CATRLGGGSVQPQHF. The CDR3 nucleotides are TGTGCCACCCGTCTGGGGGGGGGGTCGGTTCAGCCCCAGCATTTT. The entire variable domain, with the rest obtained from reference TRBV28 and TRBJ1-5, is as follows: DVKVTQSSRYLVKRTGEKVFLECVQDMDHENMFWYRQDPGLGLRLIYFSYDVKMKEKGDIPEGYSVSREKKERFSLILESASTNQTSMYLCATRLGGGSVQPQHFGDGTRLSIL.

This clonotype rates as large. The rearrangement uses TRBV4-3 and TRBJ2-2, with no clear D. The CDR3 is 13 residues long. V was cut by 0 bases and J by 5 bases, with 4 bases left in between. Germline V lookup: CDR1 LGHNA, CDR2 YSLEER. The CDR3 bases are TGCGCCAGCAGCCAAGAGCCAACCGGGGAGCTGTTTTTT. Amino acid sequence: CASSQEPTGELFF.

Many counts were recorded for this clonotype. J is TRBJ1-2 and V is TRBV6-6; the D gene is possibly TRBD1 (6 bases). The V and J ends lost 3 bases and 6 bases respectively, with 17 bases between them. This CDR3 is 15 amino acids long. CDR1 and CDR2 from the germline V gene are MNHNY and SVGAGI (reference sequence). CDR3 nucleotide sequence: TGTGCCAGCAGTTATCATCCGGCAGGGGTCGATGGCTACACCTTC. Protein: CASSYHPAGVDGYTF.

On this clonotype: One end of the junction fails to match germline, which may point to a read error. This chain joins TRBV29-1 and TRBJ1-3; TRBD1 might be the D (5 bases). From germline, CDR1 is SQVTM and CDR2 ANQGSEA. There are 15 residues in the CDR3. This CDR3 is CSVEGEGRAGSTIYF. The CDR3 nucleotides are TGCAGCGTTGAAGGCGAGGGGCGAGCTGGAAGCACCATATATTTT.

The rearrangement joins TRBV12-5 to TRBJ2-7; D gene uncertain. V lost 7 bases and J lost 5, with 15 bases in between. The germline CDR1 and CDR2 sequences are LGHNT and FRNRAP. The CDR3 covers 13 residues. The CDR3 reads CASALDRVNEQYF. CDR3 nucleotide sequence: TGTGCTAGTGCCCTCGATAGGGTCAACGAGCAGTACTTC. The complete variable domain, with remaining parts taken from reference TRBV12-5 and TRBJ2-7, reads DARVTQTPRHKVTEMGQEVTMRCQPILGHNTVFWYRQTMMQGLELLAYFRNRAPLDDSGMPKDRFSAEMPDATLATLKIQPSEPRDSAVYFCASALDRVNEQYFGPGTRLTVT.

The chain combines TRBV2 with TRBJ1-1; D call uncertain. The CDR3 is made up of 12 amino acids. The germline V gene encodes CDR1 SNHLY and CDR2 FYNNEI. Trimming pared 7 bases from V and 6 bases from J, leaving 12 bases between. CDR3 nucleotides: TGTGCCAGCACCGAAGGGCGGCCTGAAGCTTTCTTT. Its protein is CASTEGRPEAFF.

About this clonotype: A much larger clone lies one base from this, so it may be a read error. In this CDR3 the conserved last residue, phenylalanine or tryptophan, is missing, so a read error is likely. This sequence joins TRBV6-1 and TRBJ1-5, with a possible D match to TRBD1 (6 bases). Deletions cut 4 bases from V and 4 bases from J, with 8 bases between. Germline V gives CDR1 MNHNS, CDR2 SASEGT. The CDR3 runs to 13 residues. The CDR3 is CASSVQGNQPQHS. The CDR3, as DNA: TGTGCCAGCAGTGTACAGGGAAATCAGCCCCAGCATTCT.

This clonotype appeared many times. V usage is TRBV12-3 or TRBV12-4 and J usage is TRBJ2-6; D call uncertain. V dropped 4 bases and J dropped 4 bases, with 8 bases sitting between them. The CDR3 runs to 14 residues. The CDR3 region has the DNA TGTGCCAGCAGTTCCAGCGTAGGGGCCAACGTCCTGACTTTC. This translates into CASSSSVGANVLTF.

CDR3 loop: CASSESGGAMNYGYTF. DNA of the CDR3: TGTGCCAGCAGTGAGTCAGGGGGCGCGATGAACTATGGCTACACCTTC. J is TRBJ1-2 and V is TRBV6-1, with 8 bases aligning to TRBD1. Germline-derived CDR1 and CDR2 are MNHNS and SASEGT. V gave up 3 bases and J gave up 2 bases; unmatched junction bases: 8. This CDR3 region has 16 residues.

This clonotype was counted ten times or more. The gene calls are TRBV3-1 and TRBJ2-1; 14 nucleotides agree with TRBD2. Per germline, CDR1 LGHDT and CDR2 YNNKEL (reference sequence). V gave up 4 bases and J gave up 9 bases; unmatched junction bases: 11. The CDR3 has 17 residues. The CDR3 loop reads CASSPGLAGGRQGEQFF. The CDR3 bases are TGTGCCAGCAGCCCCGGACTAGCGGGAGGTAGGCAAGGTGAGCAGTTCTTC.